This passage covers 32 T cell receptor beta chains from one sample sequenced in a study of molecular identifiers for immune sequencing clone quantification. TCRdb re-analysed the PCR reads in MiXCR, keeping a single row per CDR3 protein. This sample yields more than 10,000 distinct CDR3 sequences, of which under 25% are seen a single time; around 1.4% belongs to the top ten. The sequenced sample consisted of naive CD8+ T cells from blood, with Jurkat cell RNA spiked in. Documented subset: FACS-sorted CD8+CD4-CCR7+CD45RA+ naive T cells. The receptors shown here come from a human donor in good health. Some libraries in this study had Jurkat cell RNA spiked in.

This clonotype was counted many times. The CDR3 bases are TGCGCCAGCAGCTTTAACAGGGCCTACGAGCAGTACTTC. Protein: CASSFNRAYEQYF. The chain joins TRBV5-1 to TRBJ2-7, with D possibly being TRBD1 (6 bases). The CDR3 runs to 13 residues. Germline loops: CDR1 SGHRS, CDR2 YFSETQ. V was cut by 2 bases and J by 2 bases, with 8 bases left in between.

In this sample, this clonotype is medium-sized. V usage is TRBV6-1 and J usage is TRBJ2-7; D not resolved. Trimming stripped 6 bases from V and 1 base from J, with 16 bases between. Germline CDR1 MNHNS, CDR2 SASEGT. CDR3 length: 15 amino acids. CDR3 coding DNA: TGTGCCAGCAGGCCCAGTTTGACACCATCCTACGAGCAGTACTTC. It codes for CASRPSLTPSYEQYF.

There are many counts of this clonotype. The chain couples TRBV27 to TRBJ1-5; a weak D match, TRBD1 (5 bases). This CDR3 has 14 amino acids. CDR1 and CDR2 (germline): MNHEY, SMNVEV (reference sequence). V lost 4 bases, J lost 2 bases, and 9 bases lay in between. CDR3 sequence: CASSSGMGNQPQHF. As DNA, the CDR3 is TGTGCCAGCAGTTCAGGGATGGGCAATCAGCCCCAGCATTTT.

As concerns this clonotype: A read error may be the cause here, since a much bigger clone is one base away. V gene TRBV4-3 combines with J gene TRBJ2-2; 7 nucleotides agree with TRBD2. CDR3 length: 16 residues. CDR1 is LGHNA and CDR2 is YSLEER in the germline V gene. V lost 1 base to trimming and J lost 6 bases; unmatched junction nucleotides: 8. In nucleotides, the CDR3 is TGCGCCAGCAGCCAAGCTCGGGCGGGAGATTCCGGGGAGCTGTTTTTT. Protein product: CASSQARAGDSGELFF.

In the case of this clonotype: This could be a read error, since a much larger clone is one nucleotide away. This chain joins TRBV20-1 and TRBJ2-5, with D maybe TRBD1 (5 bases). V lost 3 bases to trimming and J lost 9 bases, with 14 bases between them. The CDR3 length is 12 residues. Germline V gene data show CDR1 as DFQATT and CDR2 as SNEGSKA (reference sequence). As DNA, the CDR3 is TGCAGTGCTAGGACTGCTGGGGCTGCCCAGTACTTC. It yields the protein CSARTAGAAQYF.

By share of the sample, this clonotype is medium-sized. The CDR3 DNA reads as TGCAGTGCAACCCTACTAGCGGGAGGAGGGTACGAGCAGTACTTC. Amino acid sequence: CSATLLAGGGYEQYF. The rearrangement joins TRBV20-1 to TRBJ2-7, with TRBD2 matching 12 bases. CDR1 and CDR2 (germline): DFQATT, SNEGSKA (reference sequence). Trimming at V came to 6 bases and at J to 4 bases, leaving 10 bases not matched to a gene. The CDR3 extends over 15 amino acids.

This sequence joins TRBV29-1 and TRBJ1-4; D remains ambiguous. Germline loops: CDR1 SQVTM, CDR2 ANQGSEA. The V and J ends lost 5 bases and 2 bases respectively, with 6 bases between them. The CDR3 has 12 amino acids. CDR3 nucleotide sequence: TGCAGCGTTCTGTTCACTAATGAAAAACTGTTTTTT. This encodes CSVLFTNEKLFF.

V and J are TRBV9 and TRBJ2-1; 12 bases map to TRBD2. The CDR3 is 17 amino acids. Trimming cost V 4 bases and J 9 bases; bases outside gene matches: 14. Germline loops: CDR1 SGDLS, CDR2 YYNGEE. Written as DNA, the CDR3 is TGTGCCAGCAGCTCCCCAGGGGAACTAGCGGGGGGTGGTGAGCAGTTCTTC. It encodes CASSSPGELAGGGEQFF.

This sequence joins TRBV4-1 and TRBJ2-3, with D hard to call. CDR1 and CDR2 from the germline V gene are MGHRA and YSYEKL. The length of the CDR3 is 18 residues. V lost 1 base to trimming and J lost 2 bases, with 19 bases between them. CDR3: CASSQGGNTIKYTDTQYF. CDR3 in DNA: TGCGCCAGCAGCCAAGGGGGTAATACTATCAAATACACAGATACGCAGTATTTT.

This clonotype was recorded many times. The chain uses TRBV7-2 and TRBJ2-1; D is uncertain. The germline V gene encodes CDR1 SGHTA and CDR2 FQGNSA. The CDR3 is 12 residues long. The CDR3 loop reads CASWQAYNEQFF. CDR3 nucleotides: TGTGCTTCATGGCAGGCTTACAATGAGCAGTTCTTC. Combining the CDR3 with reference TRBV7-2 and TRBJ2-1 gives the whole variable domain GAGVSQSPSNKVTEKGKDVELRCDPISGHTALYWYRQSLGQGLEFLIYFQGNSAPDKSGLPSDRFSAERTGGSVSTLTIQRTQQEDSAVYLCASWQAYNEQFFGPGTRLTVL.

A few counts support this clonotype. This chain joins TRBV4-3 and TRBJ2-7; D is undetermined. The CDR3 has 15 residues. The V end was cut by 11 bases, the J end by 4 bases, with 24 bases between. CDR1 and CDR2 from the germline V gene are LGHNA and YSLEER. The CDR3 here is CARRQDRAAAYEQYF. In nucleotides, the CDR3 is TGCGCCCGCCGCCAAGATCGCGCTGCCGCGTACGAGCAGTACTTC.

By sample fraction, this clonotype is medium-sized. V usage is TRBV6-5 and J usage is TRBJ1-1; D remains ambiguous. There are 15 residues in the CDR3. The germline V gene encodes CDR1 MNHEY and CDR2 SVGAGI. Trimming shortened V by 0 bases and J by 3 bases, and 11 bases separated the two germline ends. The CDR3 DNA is TGTGCCAGCAGTTACTCCGAGTTTCGGGACACTGAAGCTTTCTTT. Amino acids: CASSYSEFRDTEAFF.

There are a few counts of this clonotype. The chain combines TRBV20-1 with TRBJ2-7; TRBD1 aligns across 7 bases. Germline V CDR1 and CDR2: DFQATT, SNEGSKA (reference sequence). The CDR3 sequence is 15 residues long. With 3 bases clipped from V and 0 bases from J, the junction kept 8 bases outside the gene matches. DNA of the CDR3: TGCAGTGCTAGGGAAGCAGGGGGTTACTCCTACGAGCAGTACTTC. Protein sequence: CSAREAGGYSYEQYF.

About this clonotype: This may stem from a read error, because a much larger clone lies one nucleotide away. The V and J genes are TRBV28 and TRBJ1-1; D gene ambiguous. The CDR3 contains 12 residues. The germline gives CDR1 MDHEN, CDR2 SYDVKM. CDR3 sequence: CASSLSRTETFF. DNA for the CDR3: TGTGCCAGCAGTTTATCGAGGACTGAAACTTTCTTT. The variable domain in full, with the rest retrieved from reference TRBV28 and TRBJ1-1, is DVKVTQSSRYLVKRTGEKVFLECVQDMDHENMFWYRQDPGLGLRLIYFSYDVKMKEKGDIPEGYSVSREKKERFSLILESASTNQTSMYLCASSLSRTETFFGQGTRLTVV.

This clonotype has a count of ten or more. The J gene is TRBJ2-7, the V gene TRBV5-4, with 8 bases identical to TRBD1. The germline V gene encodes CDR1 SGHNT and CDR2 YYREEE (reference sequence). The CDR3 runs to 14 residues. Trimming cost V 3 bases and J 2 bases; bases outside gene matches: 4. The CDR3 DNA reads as TGTGCCAGCAGCTCCGGGACAGGAGCCTACGAGCAGTACTTC. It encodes CASSSGTGAYEQYF.

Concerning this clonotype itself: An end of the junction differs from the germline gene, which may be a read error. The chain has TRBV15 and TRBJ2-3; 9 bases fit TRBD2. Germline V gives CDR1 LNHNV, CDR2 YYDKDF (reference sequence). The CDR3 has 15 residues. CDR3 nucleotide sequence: TGTGCCACCTCAGGACTAGCGACTAACACAGATACGCAATATTTT. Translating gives CATSGLATNTDTQYF.

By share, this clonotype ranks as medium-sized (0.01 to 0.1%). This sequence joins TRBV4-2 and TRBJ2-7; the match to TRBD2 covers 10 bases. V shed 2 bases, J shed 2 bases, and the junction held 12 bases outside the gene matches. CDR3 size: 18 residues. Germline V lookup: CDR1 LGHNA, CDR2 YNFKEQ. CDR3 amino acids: CASSQLGVDTSGTYEQYF. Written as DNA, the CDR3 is TGTGCCAGCAGCCAATTAGGGGTTGATACTAGCGGGACCTACGAGCAGTACTTC.

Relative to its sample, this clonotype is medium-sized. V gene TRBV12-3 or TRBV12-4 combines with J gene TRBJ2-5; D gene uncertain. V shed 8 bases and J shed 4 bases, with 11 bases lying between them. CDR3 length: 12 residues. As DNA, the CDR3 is TGTGCCAGCCAAGCCTGGGGAGAGACCCAGTACTTC. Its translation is CASQAWGETQYF.

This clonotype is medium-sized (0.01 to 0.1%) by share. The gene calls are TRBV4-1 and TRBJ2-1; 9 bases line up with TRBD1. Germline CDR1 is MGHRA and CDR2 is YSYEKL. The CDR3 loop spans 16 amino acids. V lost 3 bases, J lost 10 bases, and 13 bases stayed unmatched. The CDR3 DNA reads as TGCGCCAGCAGCCAGGAACCGGGACAGGGTATTGACGAGCAGTTCTTC. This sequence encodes CASSQEPGQGIDEQFF.

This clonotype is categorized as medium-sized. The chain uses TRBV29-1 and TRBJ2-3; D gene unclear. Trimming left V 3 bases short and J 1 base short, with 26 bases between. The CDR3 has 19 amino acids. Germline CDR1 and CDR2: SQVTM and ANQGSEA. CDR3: CSVDHRTPGTVPRTDTQYF. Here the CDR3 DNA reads TGCAGCGTTGATCACAGAACGCCTGGCACAGTCCCCCGCACAGATACGCAGTATTTT.

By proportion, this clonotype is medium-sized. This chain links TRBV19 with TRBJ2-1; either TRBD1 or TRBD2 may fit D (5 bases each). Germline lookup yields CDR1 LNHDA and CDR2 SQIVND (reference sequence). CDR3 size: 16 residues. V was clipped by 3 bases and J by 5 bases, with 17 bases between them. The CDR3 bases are TGTGCCAGTAGTATTGCCCGGGATCTGGGGGACAATGAGCAGTTCTTC. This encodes CASSIARDLGDNEQFF.

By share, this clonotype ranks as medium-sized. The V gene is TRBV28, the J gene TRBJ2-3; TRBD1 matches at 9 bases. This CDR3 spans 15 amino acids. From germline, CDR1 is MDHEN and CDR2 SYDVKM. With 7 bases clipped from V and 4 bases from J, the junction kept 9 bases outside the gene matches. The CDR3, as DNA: TGTGCCAGCACCTTCAGACAGGGGGGTTCAGATACGCAGTATTTT. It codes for CASTFRQGGSDTQYF.

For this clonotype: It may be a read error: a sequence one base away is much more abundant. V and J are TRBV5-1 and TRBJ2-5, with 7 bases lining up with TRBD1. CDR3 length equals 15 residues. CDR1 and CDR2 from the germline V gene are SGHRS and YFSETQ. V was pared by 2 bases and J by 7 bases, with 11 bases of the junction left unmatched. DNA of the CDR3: TGCGCCAGCAGCTTCCGGGACAGCACTCAGGGGACCCAGTACTTC. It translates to CASSFRDSTQGTQYF.

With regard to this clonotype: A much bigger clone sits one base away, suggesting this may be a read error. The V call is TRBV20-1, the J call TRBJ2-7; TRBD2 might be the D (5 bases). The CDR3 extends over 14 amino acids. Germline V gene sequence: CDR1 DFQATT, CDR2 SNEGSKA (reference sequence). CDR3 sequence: CSASPIGVSYERYF. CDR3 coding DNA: TGCAGTGCTAGCCCCATCGGGGTCTCCTACGAGCGGTACTTC.

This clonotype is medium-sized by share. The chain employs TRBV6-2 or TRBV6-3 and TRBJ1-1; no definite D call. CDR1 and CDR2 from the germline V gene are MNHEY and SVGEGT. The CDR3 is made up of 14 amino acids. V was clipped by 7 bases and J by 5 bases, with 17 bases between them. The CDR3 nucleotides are TGTGCCAGCACCCCCCCGACTGGAAGAACTGAAGCTTTCTTT. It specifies CASTPPTGRTEAFF.

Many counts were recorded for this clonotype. The CDR3: CASSLGQGRFF. CDR3 coding DNA: TGCGCCAGCAGCTTGGGACAGGGTCGGTTCTTC. The chain carries TRBV5-1 and TRBJ2-1; 7 nucleotides align to TRBD1. The ends lost 0 bases at V and 15 bases at J; junction bases unmatched: 3. The CDR3 runs 11 residues. Looked up from germline, CDR1 is SGHRS and CDR2 is YFSETQ.

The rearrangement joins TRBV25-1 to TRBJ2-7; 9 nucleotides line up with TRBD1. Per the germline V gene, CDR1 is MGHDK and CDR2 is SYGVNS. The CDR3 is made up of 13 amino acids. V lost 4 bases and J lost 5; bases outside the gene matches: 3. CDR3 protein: CASSAGQGDEQYF. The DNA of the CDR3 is TGTGCCAGCAGTGCGGGACAGGGCGACGAGCAGTACTTC.

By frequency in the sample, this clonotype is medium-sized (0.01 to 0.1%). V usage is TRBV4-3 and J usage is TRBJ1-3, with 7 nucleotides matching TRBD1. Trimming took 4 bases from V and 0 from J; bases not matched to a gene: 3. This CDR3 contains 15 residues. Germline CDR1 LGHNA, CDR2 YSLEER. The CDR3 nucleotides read TGCGCCAGCAGCCCAGACAGGGACTCTGGAAACACCATATATTTT. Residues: CASSPDRDSGNTIYF.

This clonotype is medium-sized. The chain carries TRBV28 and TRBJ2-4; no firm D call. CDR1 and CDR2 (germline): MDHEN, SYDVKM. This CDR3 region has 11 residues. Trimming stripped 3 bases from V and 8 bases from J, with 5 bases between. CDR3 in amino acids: CASSFEYIQYF. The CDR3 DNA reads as TGTGCCAGCAGTTTTGAGTACATTCAGTACTTC. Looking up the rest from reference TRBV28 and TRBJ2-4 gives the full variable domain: DVKVTQSSRYLVKRTGEKVFLECVQDMDHENMFWYRQDPGLGLRLIYFSYDVKMKEKGDIPEGYSVSREKKERFSLILESASTNQTSMYLCASSFEYIQYFGAGTRLSVL.

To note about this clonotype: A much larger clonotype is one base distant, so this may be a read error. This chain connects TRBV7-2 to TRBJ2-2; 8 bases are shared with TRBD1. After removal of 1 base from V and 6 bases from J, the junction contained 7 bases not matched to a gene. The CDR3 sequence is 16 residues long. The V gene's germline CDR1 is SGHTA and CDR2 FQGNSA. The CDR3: CASSLEGQVWAGELFF. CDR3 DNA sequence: TGTGCCAGCAGCTTAGAGGGACAGGTCTGGGCCGGGGAGCTGTTTTTT.

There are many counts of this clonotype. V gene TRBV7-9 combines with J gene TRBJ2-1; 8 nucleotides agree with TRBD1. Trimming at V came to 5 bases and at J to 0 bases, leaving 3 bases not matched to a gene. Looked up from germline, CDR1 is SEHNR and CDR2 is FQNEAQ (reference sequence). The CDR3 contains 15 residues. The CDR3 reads CASSLQGGSYNEQFF. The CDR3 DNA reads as TGTGCCAGCAGCCTACAGGGGGGCTCCTACAATGAGCAGTTCTTC.

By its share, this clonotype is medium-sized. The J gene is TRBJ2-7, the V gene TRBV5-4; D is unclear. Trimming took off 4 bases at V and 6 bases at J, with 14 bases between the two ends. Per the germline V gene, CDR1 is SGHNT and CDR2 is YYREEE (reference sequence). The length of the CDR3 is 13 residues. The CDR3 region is CASSPFLSGEQYF. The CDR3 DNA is TGTGCCAGCAGCCCATTTCTGTCTGGCGAGCAGTACTTC.